This T cell receptor (beta chain) was recorded in a study of cytomegalovirus exposure and HLA in healthy donors. The study ran its PCR with 60 Vbeta and 13 Jbeta primers. Assay used: immunoSEQ multiplex PCR; TCRdb lists only in-frame clones, some missing. The profile shows 150,000 to 180,000 clones, approximately 69% of them singletons. Trimming left V 7 bases short and J 2 bases short, with 9 bases between. The CDR3 covers 13 residues. Per the germline V gene, CDR1 is SNHLY and CDR2 is FYNNEI. Study conclusions and caveats: What was likely a sequencing artifact was a cluster of highly shared sequence variants. CMV antigen specificity was confirmed in vitro for three CMV-associated chains.

Of note for this clone: As yet, its antigen is unknown.

Sequencing was performed on PBMCs. The chain uses TRBV2 and TRBJ1-3; D is possibly TRBD1 (5 bases). The TCR originated in a young man in good health and CMV-seronegative. The CDR3 DNA follows: TGTGCCAGCAAATTACAGGCTGGAAACACCATATATTTT. Encoded protein: CASKLQAGNTIYF.